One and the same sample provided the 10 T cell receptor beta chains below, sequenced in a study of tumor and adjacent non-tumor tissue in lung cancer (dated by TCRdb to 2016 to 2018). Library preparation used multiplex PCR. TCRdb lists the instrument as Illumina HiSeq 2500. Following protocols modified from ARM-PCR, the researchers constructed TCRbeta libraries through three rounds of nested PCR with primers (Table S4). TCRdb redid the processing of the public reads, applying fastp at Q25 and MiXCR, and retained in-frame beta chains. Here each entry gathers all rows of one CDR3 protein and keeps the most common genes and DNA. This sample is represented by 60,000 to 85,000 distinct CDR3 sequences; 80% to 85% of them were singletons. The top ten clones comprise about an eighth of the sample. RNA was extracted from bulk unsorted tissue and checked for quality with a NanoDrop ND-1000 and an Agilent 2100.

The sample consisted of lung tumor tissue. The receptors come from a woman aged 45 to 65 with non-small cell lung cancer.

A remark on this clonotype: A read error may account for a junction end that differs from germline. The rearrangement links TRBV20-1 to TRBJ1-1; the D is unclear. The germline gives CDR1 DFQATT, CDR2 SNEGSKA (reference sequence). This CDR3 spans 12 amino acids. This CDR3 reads CSSEEGSTEAFF. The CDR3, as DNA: TGTAGTTCAGAAGAAGGGAGCACTGAAGCTTTCTTT.

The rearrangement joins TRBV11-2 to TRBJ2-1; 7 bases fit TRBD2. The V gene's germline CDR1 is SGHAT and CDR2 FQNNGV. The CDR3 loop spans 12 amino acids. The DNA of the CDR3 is TGTGTCATCATGGGACTACCTAACGAGCAGTTCTTC. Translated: CVIMGLPNEQFF.

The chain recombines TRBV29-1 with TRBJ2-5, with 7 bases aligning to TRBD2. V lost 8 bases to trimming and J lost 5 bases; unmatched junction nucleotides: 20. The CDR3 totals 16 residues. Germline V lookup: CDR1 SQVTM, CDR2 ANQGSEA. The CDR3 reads CSIVVNSGWVVETQYF. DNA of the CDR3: TGCAGCATTGTTGTCAATAGCGGGTGGGTTGTGGAGACCCAGTACTTC.

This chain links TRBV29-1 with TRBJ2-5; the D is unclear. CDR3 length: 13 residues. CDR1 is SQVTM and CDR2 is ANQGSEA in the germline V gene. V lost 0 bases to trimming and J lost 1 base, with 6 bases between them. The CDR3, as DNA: TGCAGCGTTGAAGACGATAGCCAAGAGACCCAGTACTTC. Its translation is CSVEDDSQETQYF.

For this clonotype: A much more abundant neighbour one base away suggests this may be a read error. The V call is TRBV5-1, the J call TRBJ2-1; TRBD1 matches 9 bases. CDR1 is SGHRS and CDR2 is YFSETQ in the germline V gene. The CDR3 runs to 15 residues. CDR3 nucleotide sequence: TGCGTCAGCAGCTTGGGGGACAGGGAGAGGAATGAGCAGTTCTTC. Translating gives CVSSLGDRERNEQFF.

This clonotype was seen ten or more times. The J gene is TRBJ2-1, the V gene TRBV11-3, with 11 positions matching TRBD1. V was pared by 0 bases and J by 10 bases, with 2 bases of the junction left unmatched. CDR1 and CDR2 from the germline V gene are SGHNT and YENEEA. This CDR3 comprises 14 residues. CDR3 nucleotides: TGTGCCAGCAGCTTAGATGGGACAGGGGGAGAGCAGTTCTTC. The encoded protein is CASSLDGTGGEQFF.

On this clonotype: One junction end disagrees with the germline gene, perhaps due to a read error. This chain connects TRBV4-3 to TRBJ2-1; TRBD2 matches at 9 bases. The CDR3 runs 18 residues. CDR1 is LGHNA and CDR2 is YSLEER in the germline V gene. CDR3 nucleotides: TGCGCCAGCAGTCATGATGCGGCTAGCGGGGTCTCCTACAACGAGCAGTTCTTC. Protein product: CASSHDAASGVSYNEQFF.

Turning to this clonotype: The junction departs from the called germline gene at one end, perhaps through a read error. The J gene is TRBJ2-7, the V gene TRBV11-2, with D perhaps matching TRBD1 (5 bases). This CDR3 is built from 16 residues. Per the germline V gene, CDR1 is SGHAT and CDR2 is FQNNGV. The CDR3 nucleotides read TGTGCCAGCAGCTTAGAGTTAGGGGCCGGCTCCTACAAGCAGTACTTC. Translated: CASSLELGAGSYKQYF. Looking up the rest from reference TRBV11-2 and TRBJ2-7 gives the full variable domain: EAGVAQSPRYKIIEKRQSVAFWCNPISGHATLYWYQQILGQGPKLLIQFQNNGVVDDSQLPKDRFSAERLKGVDSTLKIQPAKLEDSAVYLCASSLELGAGSYKQYFGPGTRLTVT.

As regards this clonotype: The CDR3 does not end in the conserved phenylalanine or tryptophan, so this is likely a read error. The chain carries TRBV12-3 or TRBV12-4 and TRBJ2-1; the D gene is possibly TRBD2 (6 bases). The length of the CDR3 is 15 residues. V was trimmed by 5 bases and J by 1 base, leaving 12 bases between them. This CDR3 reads CASSPSVSSYNEQFL. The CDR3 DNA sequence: TGTGCCAGCAGTCCTAGCGTTTCGTCCTACAATGAGCAGTTCTTA.

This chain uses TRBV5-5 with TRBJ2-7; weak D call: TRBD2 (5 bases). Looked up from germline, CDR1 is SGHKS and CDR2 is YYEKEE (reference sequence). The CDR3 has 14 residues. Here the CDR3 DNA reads TGTATCAGCAGCTTAAGAGGGAAAACTTACGAGCAGTACTTC. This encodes CISSLRGKTYEQYF.